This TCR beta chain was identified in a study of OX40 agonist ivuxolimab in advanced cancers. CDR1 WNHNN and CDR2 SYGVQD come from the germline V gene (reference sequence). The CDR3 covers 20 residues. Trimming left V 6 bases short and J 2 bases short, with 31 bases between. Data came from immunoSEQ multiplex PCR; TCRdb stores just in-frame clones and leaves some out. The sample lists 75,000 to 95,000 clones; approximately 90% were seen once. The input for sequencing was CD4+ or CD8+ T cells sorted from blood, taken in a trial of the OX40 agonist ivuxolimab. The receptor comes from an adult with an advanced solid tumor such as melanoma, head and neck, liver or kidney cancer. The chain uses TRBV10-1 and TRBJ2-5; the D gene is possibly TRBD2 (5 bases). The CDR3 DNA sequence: TGCGCCAGCAGCCTACCGGGAAGTACAACGAAAACTCAGTTACAAGAGACCCAGTACTTC. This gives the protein CASSLPGSTTKTQLQETQYF.